This TCR beta chain comes out of a study of cytomegalovirus exposure and HLA in healthy donors. General study points: In a later analysis, CMV-associated beta chains were mostly HLA-associated, it appeared. Relative to the approximately 700-donor mean, N-insertions were reportedly fewer in an Asian-associated ancestry cluster in a later analysis.

Samples came from healthy bone marrow donors. This clone came up a few times. Antigen specificity is unknown. The PCR made use of 60 Vbeta and 13 Jbeta primers. Libraries were prepared by immunoSEQ multiplex PCR; TCRdb keeps only in-frame clonotypes and omits some of them. The table includes under 200,000 clones, about 85% detected once. Trimming took 2 bases from V and 0 from J, leaving 5 bases between them. This CDR3 has 14 amino acids. Germline-derived CDR1 and CDR2 are LNHDA and SQIVND (reference sequence). This chain uses TRBV19 with TRBJ1-5; D not resolved. Material for sequencing was PBMCs. This clonotype was obtained from a male donor in good health and CMV-seropositive. The CDR3 nucleotides are TGTGCCAGTAGTATACTTAATAGCAATCAGCCCCAGCATTTT. This sequence encodes CASSILNSNQPQHF. Based on the CDR3 plus reference TRBV19 and TRBJ1-5, the full variable domain is DGGITQSPKYLFRKEGQNVTLSCEQNLNHDAMYWYRQDPGQGLRLIYYSQIVNDFQKGDIAEGYSVSREKKESFPLTVTSAQKNPTAFYLCASSILNSNQPQHFGDGTRLSIL.